Below are 18 T cell receptor beta chains sequenced from a single sample in a study of shared clonotypes between healthy human individuals. Produced via immunoSEQ multiplex PCR; TCRdb's table is partial and in-frame only. This table holds some 690,000 clones, 90% found once. Input material: memory CD8+ T cells from PBMCs. The subset was: CD45RO+ cells pooled with CCR7-negative TemRA cells. The source of these receptors is a man aged 18 to 29 in good health. Some clones in this sample may be carry-over from other donors' samples.

The rearrangement links TRBV5-6 to TRBJ2-1, with 7 positions matching TRBD2. The germline V gene encodes CDR1 SGHDT and CDR2 YYEEEE. The junction had 12 bases not matched to a gene; V was cut back by 4 bases and J by 8 bases. The CDR3 runs to 15 residues. As DNA, the CDR3 is TGTGCCAGCAGCCGGCCAGGGAGGGCCGTGGATGAGCAGTTCTTC. Amino acid sequence: CASSRPGRAVDEQFF.

The chain couples TRBV5-4 to TRBJ2-5; D is ambiguous. V lost 4 bases to trimming and J lost 2 bases, with 18 bases between them. Per germline, CDR1 SGHNT and CDR2 YYREEE (reference sequence). This CDR3 spans 16 amino acids. CDR3 region: CASSPGWGGPQETQYF. The CDR3 DNA sequence: TGTGCCAGCAGCCCCGGGTGGGGTGGGCCACAAGAGACCCAGTACTTC.

The rearrangement joins TRBV19 to TRBJ1-1; D is undetermined. Trimming stripped 3 bases from V and 2 bases from J, with 10 bases between. CDR3 size: 14 residues. CDR1 is LNHDA and CDR2 is SQIVND in the germline V gene (reference sequence). The CDR3: CASSMWGINTEAFF. The CDR3 coding sequence is TGTGCCAGTAGTATGTGGGGAATCAACACTGAAGCTTTCTTT. Together with reference TRBV19 and TRBJ1-1, the CDR3 gives the full variable domain: DGGITQSPKYLFRKEGQNVTLSCEQNLNHDAMYWYRQDPGQGLRLIYYSQIVNDFQKGDIAEGYSVSREKKESFPLTVTSAQKNPTAFYLCASSMWGINTEAFFGQGTRLTVV.

The J gene is TRBJ2-3, the V gene TRBV19; the D gene is possibly TRBD2 (7 bases). This CDR3 has 15 amino acids. V was shortened by 8 bases and J by 8 bases, with 23 bases between the two germline ends. Germline V lookup: CDR1 LNHDA, CDR2 SQIVND (reference sequence). The CDR3 is CASQTSGGQKGTQYF. DNA for the CDR3: TGTGCCAGTCAGACCTCGGGGGGCCAGAAGGGTACGCAGTATTTT.

Points on this clone: This same CDR3 is encoded by further DNA sequences in the sample. V gene TRBV7-8 combines with J gene TRBJ1-5, with D uncertain. CDR3 size: 12 residues. The germline V gene has CDR1 SGHVS and CDR2 FQNEAQ. Deletions cut 1 base from V and 6 bases from J, with 4 bases between. CDR3: CASSLGGQPQHF. The CDR3 nucleotides read TGTGCCAGCAGCTTAGGAGGTCAGCCCCAGCATTTT.

The chain recombines TRBV25-1 with TRBJ2-5; D may be TRBD1 or TRBD2 (5 bases each). The CDR3 sequence is 12 residues long. Trimming took 4 bases from V and 5 from J, leaving 8 bases between them. Germline V gene data show CDR1 as MGHDK and CDR2 as SYGVNS. The chain's CDR3 is CASSVGDETQYF. The CDR3 coding sequence is TGTGCCAGCAGTGTCGGGGACGAGACCCAGTACTTC.

The rearrangement links TRBV7-8 to TRBJ2-1; a possible D gene is TRBD1 (5 bases). The CDR3 totals 14 residues. Germline loops: CDR1 SGHVS, CDR2 FQNEAQ. V shed 2 bases and J shed 1 base, with 6 bases lying between them. The CDR3 DNA sequence: TGTGCCAGCAGCTTACAGGGATCCTACAATGAGCAGTTCTTC. It is translated as CASSLQGSYNEQFF.

As concerns this clone: The same CDR3 also results from other DNA sequences found in this sample. V is TRBV27 and J is TRBJ2-7, with a weak D call TRBD1 (5 bases). This CDR3 comprises 12 residues. Deletions cut 5 bases from V and 1 base from J, with 6 bases between. Germline loops: CDR1 MNHEY, CDR2 SMNVEV (reference sequence). CDR3 DNA: TGTGCCAGCAGTCCAGGGTCCTACGAGCAGTACTTC. Translated: CASSPGSYEQYF.

J is TRBJ1-2 and V is TRBV14, with 7 bases lining up with TRBD1. Germline V gene data show CDR1 as SGHDN and CDR2 as FVKESK. The J segment lost 3 bases and the V segment lost 5 bases, leaving 3 bases of the junction unmatched. This CDR3 has 13 residues. The CDR3 protein is CASSSDRDYGYTF. In DNA form, the CDR3 reads TGTGCCAGCAGCTCCGACAGGGACTATGGCTACACCTTC.

V usage is TRBV28 and J usage is TRBJ2-7; maybe TRBD2 (6 bases). The germline CDR1 and CDR2 sequences are MDHEN and SYDVKM. V lost 6 bases to trimming and J lost 2 bases, with 11 bases between them. CDR3 length: 13 residues. Here the CDR3 DNA reads TGTGCCAGCAGGCAGGAGGGCACCTACGAGCAGTACTTC. As protein: CASRQEGTYEQYF.

The gene calls are TRBV5-1 and TRBJ2-4; maybe TRBD2 (5 bases). The CDR3 consists of 15 residues. Looked up from germline, CDR1 is SGHRS and CDR2 is YFSETQ. V shed 1 base and J shed 0 bases, with 8 bases lying between them. The CDR3 is CASSLTGIAKNIQYF. The CDR3 DNA is TGCGCCAGCAGCTTGACCGGGATAGCCAAAAACATTCAGTACTTC.

For this clone: At the DNA level, this CDR3 is encoded by other sequences in the same sample as well. The chain carries TRBV9 and TRBJ2-3, with D perhaps TRBD1 or TRBD2 (6 bases each). V shed 2 bases and J shed 3 bases, with 13 bases lying between them. The CDR3 spans 15 residues. CDR1 and CDR2 (germline): SGDLS, YYNGEE. DNA for the CDR3: TGTGCCAGCAGCGTCTTCGGGGGCCGAACAGATACGCAGTATTTT. It translates to CASSVFGGRTDTQYF.

CDR3 loop: CASSLGTGFSYEQYF. CDR3 bases: TGTGCCAGCAGCTTGGGGACAGGGTTTTCCTACGAGCAGTACTTC. The chain joins TRBV11-2 to TRBJ2-7, with 9 positions matching TRBD1. With 3 bases clipped from V and 1 base from J, the junction kept 4 bases outside the gene matches. The V gene's germline CDR1 is SGHAT and CDR2 FQNNGV. This CDR3 contains 15 residues.

This chain connects TRBV11-2 to TRBJ2-7; TRBD1 might be the D (6 bases). The germline V and J ends were trimmed by 1 base and 6 bases, with 10 bases remaining between them. This CDR3 spans 13 amino acids. Per germline, CDR1 SGHAT and CDR2 FQNNGV. CDR3 sequence: CASSLATGTEQYF. The CDR3 nucleotides are TGTGCCAGCAGCTTAGCTACAGGGACCGAGCAGTACTTC. Complete variable domain (other parts from reference TRBV11-2 and TRBJ2-7): EAGVAQSPRYKIIEKRQSVAFWCNPISGHATLYWYQQILGQGPKLLIQFQNNGVVDDSQLPKDRFSAERLKGVDSTLKIQPAKLEDSAVYLCASSLATGTEQYFGPGTRLTVT.

The CDR3 region has the DNA TGTGCCAGCAGTTACCCGGGATGGGGGGGCGAGCAGTACTTC. It specifies CASSYPGWGGEQYF. The V gene is TRBV6-5, the J gene TRBJ2-7; 7 bases map to TRBD2. Unmatched junction bases numbered 7, after V lost 2 bases and J lost 6 bases. The germline V gene encodes CDR1 MNHEY and CDR2 SVGAGI. The CDR3 is 14 residues long.

CDR3 sequence reads: CASSSRTSAHSYNEQFF. CDR3 DNA sequence: TGTGCCAGCAGCTCGCGGACTAGCGCACACTCCTACAATGAGCAGTTCTTC. The V gene is TRBV7-9, the J gene TRBJ2-1, with 9 nucleotides matching TRBD2. Germline CDR1 and CDR2: SEHNR and FQNEAQ (reference sequence). With 4 bases clipped from V and 0 bases from J, the junction kept 7 bases outside the gene matches. CDR3 size: 17 residues. The complete variable domain, with remaining parts taken from reference TRBV7-9 and TRBJ2-1, reads DTGVSQNPRHKITKRGQNVTFRCDPISEHNRLYWYRQTLGQGPEFLTYFQNEAQLEKSRLLSDRFSAERPKGSFSTLEIQRTEQGDSAMYLCASSSRTSAHSYNEQFFGPGTRLTVL.

The chain uses TRBV7-6 and TRBJ2-5; 11 nucleotides agree with TRBD2. Germline assignment: CDR1 SGHVS and CDR2 FNYEAQ. V shed 4 bases and J 3 bases; nucleotides not matched to a gene: 1. The CDR3 spans 14 residues. This chain's CDR3 is CASSSGLAEETQYF. The CDR3 coding sequence is TGTGCCAGCAGCTCGGGACTAGCGGAAGAGACCCAGTACTTC.

The chain carries TRBV30 and TRBJ2-7; 8 bases align to TRBD1. This CDR3 has 16 residues. The V segment lost 3 bases and the J segment 1 base; nucleotides outside the gene matches: 11. Looked up from germline, CDR1 is GTSNPN and CDR2 is SVGIG (reference sequence). The CDR3 protein is CAWRSTGTGISYEQYF. CDR3 in DNA: TGTGCCTGGAGAAGTACCGGGACAGGAATATCCTACGAGCAGTACTTC.